This T cell receptor (beta chain) was captured by sequencing in a study of prognosis after radiotherapy for stage I lung cancer. Findings of the study overall: Lower Shannon entropy values were found after stereotactic body radiation therapy in patients who developed distant metastases.

From genomic DNA, TCR beta CDR3 was amplified by two-round multiplex PCR. Round-one PCR had primers specific to each TRBV and TRBJ gene. TCRdb reprocessed the multiplex PCR reads with MiXCR, giving one entry per CDR3 protein. The sample carries more than 30,000 distinct CDR3 sequences, around two fifths recorded once. Germline V gives CDR1 SGHRS, CDR2 YFSETQ. V was clipped by 0 bases and J by 10 bases, with 11 bases between them. This CDR3 is 14 amino acids long. Comment on this clonotype: As yet, its antigen is unknown.

Material: PBMCs, obtained before or after stereotactic body radiation therapy (not recorded which). The clonotype was recovered from a donor older than 45 with non-small cell lung cancer. The rearrangement joins TRBV5-1 to TRBJ1-6; D remains ambiguous. CDR3 sequence (DNA): TGCGCCAGCAGCTTGGCCTTACGAGGATCACCCCTCCACTTT. Translating it yields CASSLALRGSPLHF.